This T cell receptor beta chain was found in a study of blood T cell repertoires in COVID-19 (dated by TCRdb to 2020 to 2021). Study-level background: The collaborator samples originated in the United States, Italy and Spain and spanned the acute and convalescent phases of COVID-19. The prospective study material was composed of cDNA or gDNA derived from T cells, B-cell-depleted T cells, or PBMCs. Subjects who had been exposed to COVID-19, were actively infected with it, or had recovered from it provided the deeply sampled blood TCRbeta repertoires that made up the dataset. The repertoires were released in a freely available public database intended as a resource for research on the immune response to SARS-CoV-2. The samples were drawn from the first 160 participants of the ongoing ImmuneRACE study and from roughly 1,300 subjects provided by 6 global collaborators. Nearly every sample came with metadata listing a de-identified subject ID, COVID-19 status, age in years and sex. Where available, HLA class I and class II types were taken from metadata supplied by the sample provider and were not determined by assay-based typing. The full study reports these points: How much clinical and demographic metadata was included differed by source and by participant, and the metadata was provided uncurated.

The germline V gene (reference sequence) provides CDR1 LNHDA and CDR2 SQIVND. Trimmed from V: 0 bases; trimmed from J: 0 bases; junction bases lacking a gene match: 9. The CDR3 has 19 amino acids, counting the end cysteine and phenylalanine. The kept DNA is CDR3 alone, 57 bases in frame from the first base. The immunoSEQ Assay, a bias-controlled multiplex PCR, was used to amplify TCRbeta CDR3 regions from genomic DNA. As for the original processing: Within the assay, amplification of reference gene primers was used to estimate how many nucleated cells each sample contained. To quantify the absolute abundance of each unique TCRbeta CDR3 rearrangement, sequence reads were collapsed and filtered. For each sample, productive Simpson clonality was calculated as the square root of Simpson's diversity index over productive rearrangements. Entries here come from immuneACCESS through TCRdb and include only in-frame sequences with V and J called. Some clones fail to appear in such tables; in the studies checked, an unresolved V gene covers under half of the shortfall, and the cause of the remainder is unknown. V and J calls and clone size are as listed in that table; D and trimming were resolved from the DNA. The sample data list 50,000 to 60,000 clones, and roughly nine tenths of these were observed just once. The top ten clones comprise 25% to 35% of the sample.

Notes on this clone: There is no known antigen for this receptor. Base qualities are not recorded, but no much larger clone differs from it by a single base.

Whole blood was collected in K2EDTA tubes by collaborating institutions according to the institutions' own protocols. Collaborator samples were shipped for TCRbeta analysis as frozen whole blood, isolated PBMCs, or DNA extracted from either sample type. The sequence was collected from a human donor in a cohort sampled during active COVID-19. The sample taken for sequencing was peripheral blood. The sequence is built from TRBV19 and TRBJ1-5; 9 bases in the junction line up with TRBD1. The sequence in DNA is TGTGCCAGTAGTATAGACCCAGGGACAGGGAAGTATAGCAATCAGCCCCAGCATTTT. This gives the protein CASSIDPGTGKYSNQPQHF.